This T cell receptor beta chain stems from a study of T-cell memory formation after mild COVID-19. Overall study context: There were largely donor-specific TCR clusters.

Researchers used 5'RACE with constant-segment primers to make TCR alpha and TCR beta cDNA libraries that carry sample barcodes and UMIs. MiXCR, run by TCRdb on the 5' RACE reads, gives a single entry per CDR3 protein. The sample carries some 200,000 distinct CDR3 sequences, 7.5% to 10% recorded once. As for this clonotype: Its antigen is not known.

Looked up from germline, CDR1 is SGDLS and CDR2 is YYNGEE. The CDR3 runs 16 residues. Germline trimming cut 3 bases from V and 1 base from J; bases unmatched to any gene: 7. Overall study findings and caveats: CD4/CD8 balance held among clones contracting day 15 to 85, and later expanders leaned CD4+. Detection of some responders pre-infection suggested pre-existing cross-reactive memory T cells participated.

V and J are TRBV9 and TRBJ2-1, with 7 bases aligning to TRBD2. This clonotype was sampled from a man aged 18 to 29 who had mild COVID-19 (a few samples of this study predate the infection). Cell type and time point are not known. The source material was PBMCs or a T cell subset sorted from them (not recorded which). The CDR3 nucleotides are TGTGCCAGCAGCGGGGTCTCGCGGGGGTCCTACAATGAGCAGTTCTTC. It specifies CASSGVSRGSYNEQFF.